The sequence of this TCR beta chain was determined in a study of lymphopenia after photon versus proton radiotherapy (dated by TCRdb to about 2019). Turning to the overall study: In patients with gastrointestinal tumors who developed high-grade lymphopenia, the study compared the immunological effects of photon radiation therapy with those of proton radiation therapy. The goal of the study was to characterize the differences between the two radiation modalities in how they affect the immune system. A cohort of roughly 18 patients with gastrointestinal tumors who received either photon or proton therapy and subsequently developed lymphopenia was included. Broader findings and caveats from the paper: During treatment, patients who received proton therapy stayed relatively stable, whereas patients who received photon therapy lost naive T cells and TCR diversity and gained effector/memory populations. The survival association was assessed only in patients who died, and the authors presented better survival with proton therapy as a possibility rather than a demonstrated result. After the lymphocyte count nadir, oligoclonal expansion, especially of CD8+ Temra cells, was observed in photon-treated repertoires, and the drop in diversity was driven by this expansion. Across the cohort, among patients who died, a greater drop in TCR diversity after the nadir was inversely correlated with overall survival time.

Receptor amplification or capture employed the immunoSEQ multiplex PCR assay. Deep sequencing of rearranged TCR beta loci, alongside multiparametric flow cytometry, was used to profile T cell repertoires. This is the immuneACCESS table as TCRdb keeps it, with only in-frame sequences that have V and J called. A part of the clones is gone; compared with another copy, unresolved V genes explain less than half, and the rest is unexplained. A total of some 17,000 clones appear in this sample, 84% of them only once. The ten largest clones represent approximately 22% of the sample. The CDR3, cysteine through phenylalanine, is 12 amino acids long. The sequence is cut down to CDR3 DNA, 36 bases in frame from base 1. The CDR1 and CDR2 encoded by the germline V gene are MNHNS and SASEGT. Deletion took 0 bases off V and 6 bases off J, with a span of 5 bases between the germline ends. Remarks on this clone: The clone's antigen remains unknown. There are no base qualities to consult, and no much larger clone falls within one base.

The TCR was taken from a man in his 70s with pancreatic cancer. The sequencing used peripheral blood, collected from a patient treated with proton-based radiotherapy. The rearranged segments are TRBV6-1 and TRBJ2-5, with no confident D gene call. The CDR3 reads as follows: CASSEAAQTQYF. The sequence in DNA is TGTGCCAGCAGTGAAGCGGCACAGACCCAGTACTTC.